This T cell receptor (beta chain) was profiled in a study of cytomegalovirus exposure and HLA in healthy donors. Notes on the study in general: Being productive about 90% or about 30% of the time was typical of most TCR beta V segments in an earlier analysis.

About this clone: Its matching antigen is unknown.

This CDR3 contains 14 residues. Germline V gives CDR1 LNHDA, CDR2 SQIVND (reference sequence). The trim removed 3 bases at V and 6 bases at J, leaving 5 bases unmatched. PCR amplification relied on 60 Vbeta primers (plus 13 Jbeta primers). Assay: immunoSEQ multiplex PCR; the TCRdb copy retains only in-frame clones and omits some. The table has about 83,000 clones, just under 75% seen once; the top ten hold 4% to 4.5%. The clonotype comes from a man aged 60-69 years in good health and CMV-seronegative. Sequencing input: PBMCs. V gene TRBV19 combines with J gene TRBJ1-5; 7 nucleotides agree with TRBD1. The CDR3 DNA reads as TGTGCCAGTAGTATTGACAGGGTAAGTCAGCCCCAGCATTTT. This sequence encodes CASSIDRVSQPQHF.